This is a list of T cell receptor beta chains from one sample in a study of PD-L1 blockade in urothelial cancer. Profiling relied on immunoSEQ multiplex PCR, and the TCRdb table lists in-frame clones only, not all of them. The data contain roughly 90,000 clones, approximately 90% of them seen just once; the ten biggest clones take up around 10%. The sample consisted of PBMCs, taken around atezolizumab (anti-PD-L1) treatment. These receptors all stem from a man aged 55 to 70 with urothelial cancer. Both conserved end residues are part of each CDR3. A D gene is named only where the DNA matches it firmly. Expanded clones are given a class, and other clones once, few, many or no size at all.

clone_size	v_call	d_call	j_call	cdr3_aa	cdr3_nt
once	TRBV4-1	.	TRBJ2-3	CASSQDFLDHTQYF	TGCGCCAGCAGCCAAGATTTTCTAGATCATACGCAGTATTTT
.	TRBV6-4	.	TRBJ2-2	CASSDQHRADGELFF	TGTGCCAGCAGTGACCAGCACAGGGCGGACGGGGAGCTGTTTTTT
.	TRBV19	.	TRBJ2-1	CASSPYATDSSYNEQFF	TGTGCCAGTAGCCCCTATGCGACCGACAGCTCCTACAATGAGCAGTTCTTC
.	TRBV6-5	.	TRBJ1-1	CASSSAGNTEAFF	TGTGCCAGCAGTTCGGCAGGGAACACTGAAGCTTTCTTT
.	TRBV5-1	.	TRBJ2-3	CASSLVGLSTDTQYF	TGCGCCAGCAGCTTGGTGGGGCTGAGCACAGATACGCAGTATTTT
.	TRBV7-2	.	TRBJ1-5	CASSRGGRGNQPQHF	TGTGCCAGCAGCCGGGGAGGGAGAGGCAATCAGCCCCAGCATTTT
.	TRBV5-1	.	TRBJ2-6	CASSETTGANVLTF	TGCGCCAGCAGCGAGACTACTGGGGCCAACGTCCTGACTTTC
.	TRBV6-5	TRBD1	TRBJ2-7	CAAGQGNYEQYF	TGTGCCGCCGGACAGGGAAATTACGAGCAGTACTTC
.	TRBV5-4	TRBD2	TRBJ2-1	CASSLGLAVDYNEQFF	TGTGCCAGCAGCTTGGGACTAGCGGTAGATTACAATGAGCAGTTCTTC
.	TRBV6-6	TRBD1	TRBJ2-4	CASSRTGDSKNIQYF	TGTGCCAGCAGCCGAACAGGGGATTCCAAAAACATTCAGTACTTC
.	TRBV6-5	TRBD1	TRBJ1-2	CASSYGTGNYGYTF	TGTGCCAGCAGTTACGGGACAGGGAACTATGGCTACACCTTC
.	TRBV30	.	TRBJ2-4	CAWTPPRESYIQYF	TGTGCCTGGACTCCCCCACGGGAGTCATACATTCAGTACTTC
.	TRBV6-5	.	TRBJ1-5	CASSWGRNQPQHF	TGTGCCAGCAGTTGGGGCCGTAATCAGCCCCAGCATTTT
.	TRBV7-9	TRBD1	TRBJ1-3	CASSLKERDRLTSGNTIYF	TGTGCCAGCAGTCTAAAGGAGAGGGACAGGCTTACCTCTGGAAACACCATATATTTT
.	TRBV5-1	.	TRBJ2-7	CASSLLRTGYEQYF	TGCGCCAGCAGCCTCTTAAGAACAGGTTACGAGCAGTACTTC
.	TRBV7-2	TRBD1	TRBJ2-7	CASSKRDSLITYEQYF	TGTGCCAGCAGCAAAAGGGACAGCCTCATTACCTACGAGCAGTACTTC
.	TRBV30	.	TRBJ2-5	CAWKKGQIQETQYF	TGTGCCTGGAAGAAAGGACAGATCCAAGAGACCCAGTACTTC
.	TRBV7-2	.	TRBJ2-3	CASSTLAGGDTQYF	TGTGCCAGCAGTACACTGGCTGGGGGGGATACGCAGTATTTT
.	TRBV18	.	TRBJ1-1	CASSPREGDTEAFF	TGTGCCAGCTCACCTCGGGAAGGAGACACTGAAGCTTTCTTT
.	TRBV7-8	.	TRBJ2-7	CASSLVGGRGSGAEQYF	TGTGCCAGCAGCTTAGTAGGCGGGAGAGGTTCGGGGGCCGAGCAGTACTTC
.	TRBV4-2	TRBD1	TRBJ2-3	CASSQERTGTDTQYF	TGTGCCAGCAGCCAAGAGAGGACAGGAACAGATACGCAGTATTTT
.	TRBV5-3	.	TRBJ2-5	CARSPFFYF	TGTGCCAGAAGCCCGTTTTTTTACTTC
.	TRBV11-1	.	TRBJ1-2	CASSPLWTEGYGYTF	TGTGCCAGCAGTCCGCTATGGACAGAGGGCTATGGCTACACCTTC
.	TRBV11-2	.	TRBJ2-2	CASRRDRNTGELFF	TGTGCCAGCAGACGTGACAGGAACACCGGGGAGCTGTTTTTT
.	TRBV7-2	TRBD2	TRBJ2-3	CASSVSSGGSTDTQYF	TGTGCCAGCAGCGTATCTAGCGGGGGCAGCACAGATACGCAGTATTTT
.	TRBV28	TRBD2	TRBJ2-1	CASSGLVQNEQFF	TGTGCCAGCAGCGGACTAGTTCAAAATGAGCAGTTCTTC
.	TRBV9	TRBD1	TRBJ2-2	CASSTRVGGRSGELFF	TGTGCCAGCAGCACCCGCGTAGGGGGCAGGTCCGGGGAGCTGTTTTTT
.	TRBV28	.	TRBJ2-1	CATHPPDVSEQFF	TGTGCCACGCACCCCCCTGATGTGAGTGAGCAGTTCTTC
once	TRBV4-3	TRBD2	TRBJ2-2	CASSQGGLVAGGTGELFF	TGCGCCAGCAGCCAGGGAGGGTTGGTAGCGGGGGGTACCGGGGAGCTGTTTTTT
.	TRBV4-3	TRBD1	TRBJ2-5	CASSQEQGAETQYF	TGCGCCAGCAGCCAAGAACAGGGGGCAGAGACCCAGTACTTC
.	TRBV27	TRBD2	TRBJ2-7	CASSVLAGNHEQYF	TGTGCCAGCAGTGTCCTAGCGGGAAACCACGAGCAGTACTTC
.	TRBV28	TRBD2	TRBJ2-7	CASSPGGGPSYEQYF	TGTGCCAGCAGTCCGGGGGGGGGCCCCTCCTACGAGCAGTACTTC
.	TRBV9	.	TRBJ2-1	CASSSQQGLYNEQFF	TGTGCCAGCAGCTCCCAACAGGGTTTATACAATGAGCAGTTCTTC
few	TRBV30	.	TRBJ1-6	CAWSGVQGLVLHF	TGTGCCTGGAGTGGCGTACAGGGATTAGTCCTCCACTTT
.	TRBV5-1	TRBD2	TRBJ2-1	CASSFTSASYNEQFF	TGCGCCAGCAGCTTCACTAGCGCTTCCTACAATGAGCAGTTCTTC
.	TRBV7-8	TRBD2	TRBJ2-1	CASSISRGGIYNEQFF	TGTGCCAGCAGCATTTCGCGGGGGGGGATCTACAATGAGCAGTTCTTC
.	TRBV5-1	TRBD1	TRBJ2-7	CASSARTGAPYEQYF	TGCGCCAGCAGCGCCCGGACAGGGGCCCCCTACGAGCAGTACTTC
few	TRBV10-2	TRBD2	TRBJ2-7	CASSERGGSYEQYF	TGCGCCAGCAGTGAACGGGGGGGGTCCTACGAGCAGTACTTC
.	TRBV7-2	.	TRBJ2-1	CASSYREGDNEQFF	TGTGCCAGCAGCTACAGGGAAGGGGACAATGAGCAGTTCTTC
.	TRBV10-3	TRBD2	TRBJ2-3	CAISATSGTDTQYF	TGTGCCATCAGCGCGACTAGCGGCACAGATACGCAGTATTTT
.	TRBV18	TRBD1	TRBJ2-1	CASSQGQGGNNEQFF	TGTGCCAGCTCTCAAGGACAGGGGGGGAACAATGAGCAGTTCTTC
.	TRBV27	.	TRBJ2-3	CASSQGGSDTQYF	TGTGCCAGCAGCCAGGGCGGATCAGATACGCAGTATTTT
.	TRBV15	.	TRBJ2-1	CATSEGAGNYNEQFF	TGTGCCACCAGTGAAGGGGCGGGAAACTACAATGAGCAGTTCTTC
.	TRBV7-2	TRBD1	TRBJ2-7	CASSLGQGALEQYF	TGTGCCAGCAGCTTAGGACAGGGGGCGCTGGAGCAGTACTTC
.	TRBV5-6	.	TRBJ1-3	CASSPGSAGNTIYF	TGTGCCAGCAGCCCGGGTTCGGCGGGAAACACCATATATTTT
once	TRBV4-2	TRBD2	TRBJ2-7	CASSHGETSGYEQYF	TGTGCCAGCAGCCACGGAGAGACTAGCGGGTACGAGCAGTACTTC
few	TRBV5-6	.	TRBJ1-1	CASSLTGPSTEAFF	TGTGCCAGCAGCTTGACAGGGCCCAGCACTGAAGCTTTCTTT
.	TRBV10-1	TRBD2	TRBJ2-1	CASSEVTSGTLNEQFF	TGCGCCAGCAGTGAAGTGACTAGCGGGACCCTCAATGAGCAGTTCTTC
.	TRBV7-8	TRBD1	TRBJ2-7	CASSPRGDRGSYEQYF	TGTGCCAGCAGCCCTAGGGGAGACAGGGGCTCCTACGAGCAGTACTTC
.	TRBV4-3	TRBD1	TRBJ1-2	CASSQNRGDGYTF	TGCGCCAGCAGCCAGAACAGGGGCGACGGCTACACCTTC
.	TRBV4-1	TRBD1	TRBJ1-2	CASSQSLLLQGEDYGYTF	TGCGCCAGCAGCCAATCCCTACTCCTTCAGGGGGAGGACTATGGCTACACCTTC
.	TRBV28	.	TRBJ1-5	CASGGIDQPQHF	TGTGCCAGCGGGGGGATCGATCAGCCCCAGCATTTT
once	TRBV5-6	TRBD1	TRBJ2-7	CASSVGQGPYEQYF	TGTGCCAGCAGCGTGGGACAGGGACCCTACGAGCAGTACTTC
.	TRBV6-5	.	TRBJ1-1	CASRLNTEAFF	TGTGCCAGCAGACTCAACACTGAAGCTTTCTTT
.	TRBV12-5	.	TRBJ1-2	CASGRLPKDSIKHDYGYTF	TGTGCTAGTGGCCGCCTACCAAAGGACAGCATCAAGCACGACTATGGCTACACCTTC